The 28 T cell receptor beta chains reported below all come from one sample, sequenced in a study of OX40 agonist ivuxolimab in advanced cancers. TCRdb's copy holds only in-frame clones and misses some; the assay was immunoSEQ multiplex PCR. This repertoire shows approximately 70,000 clones, roughly 84% found once; its top ten account for more than 1.4%. The material was CD4+ or CD8+ T cells sorted from blood, obtained in a trial of the OX40 agonist ivuxolimab. The receptors originated from an adult with an advanced solid tumor such as melanoma, head and neck, liver or kidney cancer.

J is TRBJ2-7 and V is TRBV15; 10 bases line up with TRBD1. V shed 3 bases, J shed 5 bases, and the junction held 7 bases outside the gene matches. Per germline, CDR1 LNHNV and CDR2 YYDKDF (reference sequence). This CDR3 has 15 residues. Here the CDR3 reads CATSSWGQGKNEQYF. The DNA for the CDR3 is TGTGCCACCAGCAGCTGGGGACAGGGGAAAAACGAGCAGTACTTC.

The gene calls are TRBV6-5 and TRBJ2-7; a weak D match, TRBD1 (5 bases). V dropped 6 bases and J dropped 3 bases, with 9 bases sitting between them. Germline-derived CDR1 and CDR2 are MNHEY and SVGAGI. The CDR3 consists of 12 residues. The CDR3: CASSLDSYEQYF. The CDR3 nucleotides read TGTGCCAGCAGCCTAGACAGCTACGAGCAGTACTTC.

The chain employs TRBV5-6 and TRBJ1-1; the D gene is possibly TRBD1 (6 bases). The CDR3 is 15 residues long. Per germline, CDR1 SGHDT and CDR2 YYEEEE. The V and J ends lost 0 bases and 0 bases respectively, with 9 bases between them. Here the CDR3 reads CASSLGAGVNTEAFF. The DNA for the CDR3 is TGTGCCAGCAGCTTGGGGGCAGGGGTGAACACTGAAGCTTTCTTT.

J is TRBJ2-3 and V is TRBV29-1; TRBD2 agrees at 11 bases. V lost 8 bases and J lost 0; bases outside the gene matches: 4. CDR3 length equals 14 residues. Germline-derived CDR1 and CDR2 are SQVTM and ANQGSEA. The CDR3 here is CSTRTSGSTDTQYF. CDR3 sequence (DNA): TGCAGCACCCGGACTAGCGGGAGCACAGATACGCAGTATTTT.

The rearrangement uses TRBV5-4 and TRBJ1-1; 9 bases map to TRBD1. The length of the CDR3 is 14 residues. Germline CDR1 reads SGHNT; CDR2 reads YYREEE (reference sequence). After removal of 0 bases from V and 11 bases from J, the junction contained 8 bases not matched to a gene. The chain's CDR3 is CASSLAGRDRDAFF. CDR3 in DNA: TGTGCCAGCAGCTTGGCCGGACGGGACAGGGACGCTTTCTTT.

V gene TRBV5-6 combines with J gene TRBJ1-1, with 8 bases fitting TRBD1. Germline CDR1 is SGHDT and CDR2 is YYEEEE. The CDR3 is made up of 14 amino acids. V trimming: 3 bases; J trimming: 4 bases; junction bases outside the gene matches: 5. The CDR3 loop is CASSWGQVSTEAFF. The CDR3 DNA sequence: TGTGCCAGCAGCTGGGGACAGGTGAGCACTGAAGCTTTCTTT.

The CDR3 region has the DNA TGTGCCACCAGCCCCTCCTTGGGGGATACGCAGTATTTT. This translates into CATSPSLGDTQYF. V and J are TRBV15 and TRBJ2-3, with D unresolved. From germline, CDR1 is LNHNV and CDR2 YYDKDF (reference sequence). Trimming took off 5 bases at V and 6 bases at J, with 12 bases between the two ends. CDR3 length: 13 amino acids.

The genes are TRBV19 and TRBJ2-2, with TRBD1 as a possible D gene (7 bases). V dropped 5 bases and J dropped 2 bases, with 12 bases sitting between them. Per germline, CDR1 LNHDA and CDR2 SQIVND (reference sequence). CDR3 length: 15 residues. The CDR3 sequence: CASSAGQINTGELFF. The CDR3, as DNA: TGTGCCAGTAGTGCGGGACAGATCAACACCGGGGAGCTGTTTTTT. The whole variable domain, remainder taken from reference TRBV19 and TRBJ2-2, is DGGITQSPKYLFRKEGQNVTLSCEQNLNHDAMYWYRQDPGQGLRLIYYSQIVNDFQKGDIAEGYSVSREKKESFPLTVTSAQKNPTAFYLCASSAGQINTGELFFGEGSRLTVL.

The chain uses TRBV6-1 and TRBJ2-1; 7 positions match TRBD1. CDR1 and CDR2 (germline): MNHNS, SASEGT. The CDR3 has 12 residues. J gave up 7 bases and V 7 bases, and 4 bases lay outside the gene matches. The CDR3 DNA reads as TGTGCCAGCATTAGACAGGGAAATGAGCAGTTCTTC. Protein: CASIRQGNEQFF.

The chain carries TRBV29-1 and TRBJ2-5; D remains unclear. Between the trimmed V and J ends, which lost 7 bases and 7 bases, there was a span of 22 bases. This CDR3 is 14 amino acids long. Per the germline V gene, CDR1 is SQVTM and CDR2 is ANQGSEA. The CDR3 loop is CSAQERPTGSTQYF. Here the CDR3 DNA reads TGCAGCGCCCAGGAAAGACCTACTGGCTCGACCCAGTACTTC.

In this sample, this clone turned up once. CDR3 loop: CASSLGGAVETQYF. Written as DNA, the CDR3 is TGTGCCAGCAGCTTAGGGGGGGCGGTAGAGACCCAGTACTTC. The chain recombines TRBV11-2 with TRBJ2-5; D tentatively reads TRBD1 or TRBD2 (6 bases each). Between the trimmed V and J ends, which lost 1 base and 4 bases, there was a span of 10 bases. Germline V gene data show CDR1 as SGHAT and CDR2 as FQNNGV. CDR3 length: 14 amino acids.

This clone came up a few times. The rearrangement uses TRBV18 and TRBJ1-1, with unresolved D. CDR1 is KGHSH, CDR2 LQKENI, per germline. The CDR3 has 15 amino acids. V was pared by 2 bases and J by 1 base, with 11 bases between. This CDR3 is CASSPNGQANTEAFF. CDR3 nucleotides: TGTGCCAGCTCACCAAATGGGCAGGCGAACACTGAAGCTTTCTTT.

The chain links TRBV13 to TRBJ1-2; D gene ambiguous. Germline loops: CDR1 PRHDT, CDR2 FYEKMQ (reference sequence). V was shortened by 3 bases and J by 8 bases, with 10 bases between the two germline ends. The CDR3 runs 12 residues. As DNA, the CDR3 is TGTGCCAGCAGCTTTACATATGGGGGCTACACCTTC. Its translation: CASSFTYGGYTF.

This clone was seen ten or more times. The chain couples TRBV11-2 to TRBJ2-7; TRBD1 is a possible D gene (6 bases). The CDR3 length is 13 residues. CDR1 and CDR2 (germline): SGHAT, FQNNGV. V lost 2 bases, J lost 3 bases, and 8 bases lay in between. CDR3 sequence (DNA): TGTGCCAGCAGCTTAAAACAGGGCTACGAGCAGTACTTC. This encodes CASSLKQGYEQYF.

This rearrangement joins TRBV5-6 to TRBJ1-5; D gene uncertain. From germline, CDR1 is SGHDT and CDR2 YYEEEE. CDR3 size: 13 residues. Trimming cost V 1 base and J 2 bases, with 4 bases left between them. CDR3 residues: CASSLTGNQPQHF. In DNA form, the CDR3 reads TGTGCCAGCAGCTTGACGGGCAATCAGCCCCAGCATTTT.

This clone was seen more than once but under ten times. The chain couples TRBV6-1 to TRBJ1-6, with D perhaps TRBD1 (5 bases). Germline CDR1 reads MNHNS; CDR2 reads SASEGT. V lost 5 bases and J 14 bases, leaving 13 bases between the germline ends. The CDR3 extends over 12 amino acids. CDR3 amino acids: CASSFRVRTLHF. CDR3 nucleotides: TGTGCCAGCAGTTTCAGGGTTCGCACCCTCCACTTT.

CDR3 region: CASSFREDTSPLHF. CDR3 bases: TGTGCCAGCAGCTTTAGGGAGGATACTTCACCCCTCCACTTT. The chain employs TRBV5-4 and TRBJ1-6; D is undetermined. Trimming removed 2 bases from V and 9 bases from J, with 12 bases in between. CDR3 length: 14 residues. Per germline, CDR1 SGHNT and CDR2 YYREEE (reference sequence).

In this sample, this clone turned up a few times. The V gene is TRBV28, the J gene TRBJ2-4; D unclear. With 6 bases removed from V and 8 bases from J, the gap between germline ends came to 17 bases. Germline V gene data show CDR1 as MDHEN and CDR2 as SYDVKM. This CDR3 comprises 14 residues. The CDR3, as DNA: TGTGCCAGCAGCACCCCCGGGTCGATAGACATTCAGTACTTC. Translated: CASSTPGSIDIQYF.

The chain links TRBV2 to TRBJ2-7, with 8 bases that match TRBD1. The trim removed 2 bases at V and 3 bases at J, leaving 3 bases unmatched. Germline V gives CDR1 SNHLY, CDR2 FYNNEI. The CDR3 runs to 14 residues. CDR3 sequence reads: CASSEQGAGYEQYF. The CDR3 bases are TGTGCCAGCAGTGAACAGGGGGCAGGCTACGAGCAGTACTTC.

This clone was seen a single time. This chain uses TRBV5-4 with TRBJ2-1; 8 positions match TRBD1. The CDR3 is made up of 14 amino acids. Germline CDR1 and CDR2: SGHNT and YYREEE (reference sequence). After removal of 4 bases from V and 5 bases from J, the junction contained 5 bases not matched to a gene. The CDR3 DNA is TGTGCCAGCAGCAGGGGACAGGATCACAATGAGCAGTTCTTC. Translation: CASSRGQDHNEQFF.

The chain joins TRBV2 to TRBJ2-7; TRBD1 aligns across 7 bases. Germline V CDR1 and CDR2: SNHLY, FYNNEI. The V gene end was trimmed by 5 bases and the J gene end by 0 bases; junction bases not matched to a gene: 7. The CDR3 length is 15 residues. The CDR3 region is CASSQGDSISYEQYF. CDR3 coding DNA: TGTGCCAGCAGTCAGGGGGACAGTATCTCCTACGAGCAGTACTTC.

This rearrangement joins TRBV27 to TRBJ2-3, with D tentatively TRBD2 (6 bases). Germline CDR1 MNHEY, CDR2 SMNVEV (reference sequence). The CDR3 is 15 amino acids. V dropped 8 bases and J dropped 6 bases, with 21 bases sitting between them. CDR3 amino acids: CASGSRDFWDDTQYF. The CDR3 DNA follows: TGTGCCAGCGGGAGCAGGGACTTTTGGGACGATACGCAGTATTTT.

The V call is TRBV7-2, the J call TRBJ1-1; 10 nucleotides align to TRBD1. The CDR3 covers 16 residues. The V and J ends lost 5 bases and 3 bases, in that order; junction bases with no gene match: 9. CDR1 is SGHTA and CDR2 is FQGNSA in the germline V gene. The CDR3 spells CASSTRGGTGDTEAFF. CDR3 bases: TGTGCCAGCAGCACCAGGGGCGGGACAGGGGACACTGAAGCTTTCTTT.

CDR3 coding DNA: TGTGCCAGCAGCTTGGCGGGACGGTCCTACAATGAGCAGTTCTTC. Its translation is CASSLAGRSYNEQFF. This chain uses TRBV5-6 with TRBJ2-1; possibly TRBD1 or TRBD2 for D (5 bases each). Looked up from germline, CDR1 is SGHDT and CDR2 is YYEEEE. The V end lost 0 bases, the J end lost 1 base, and 8 bases lay between the germline ends. This CDR3 spans 15 amino acids.

This clone showed up just once. The chain uses TRBV27 and TRBJ1-2; a possible D gene is TRBD1 (5 bases). CDR1 MNHEY and CDR2 SMNVEV come from the germline V gene (reference sequence). This CDR3 is 14 amino acids long. Deletions cut 5 bases from V and 2 bases from J, with 12 bases between. CDR3: CASSLGQGNYGYTF. In DNA form, the CDR3 reads TGTGCCAGCAGTCTGGGGCAGGGAAACTATGGCTACACCTTC.

V gene TRBV4-2 combines with J gene TRBJ1-5; TRBD1 is a possible D gene (5 bases). The CDR3 sequence is 16 residues long. V lost 3 bases and J 1 base, leaving 13 bases between the germline ends. Germline-derived CDR1 and CDR2 are LGHNA and YNFKEQ. CDR3 in amino acids: CASSHSTRGSNQPQHF. CDR3 coding DNA: TGTGCCAGCAGCCACTCTACCCGGGGGAGCAATCAGCCCCAGCATTTT.

V gene TRBV10-2 combines with J gene TRBJ2-7, with a weak D call TRBD2 (5 bases). The V end lost 4 bases, the J end lost 4 bases, and 11 bases lay between the germline ends. CDR3 length: 13 amino acids. CDR1 WSHSY and CDR2 SAAADI come from the germline V gene. The CDR3 here is CASSALGGYEQYF. The CDR3 region has the DNA TGCGCCAGCAGTGCCCTGGGCGGGTACGAGCAGTACTTC.

The V and J genes are TRBV25-1 and TRBJ1-2; 11 positions agree with TRBD1. Germline V lookup: CDR1 MGHDK, CDR2 SYGVNS. The CDR3 runs 15 residues. V trimming: 6 bases; J trimming: 7 bases; junction bases outside the gene matches: 10. This CDR3 is CASSPTGQGAVGYTF. CDR3 bases: TGTGCCAGCAGCCCGACAGGACAGGGGGCGGTTGGCTACACCTTC.